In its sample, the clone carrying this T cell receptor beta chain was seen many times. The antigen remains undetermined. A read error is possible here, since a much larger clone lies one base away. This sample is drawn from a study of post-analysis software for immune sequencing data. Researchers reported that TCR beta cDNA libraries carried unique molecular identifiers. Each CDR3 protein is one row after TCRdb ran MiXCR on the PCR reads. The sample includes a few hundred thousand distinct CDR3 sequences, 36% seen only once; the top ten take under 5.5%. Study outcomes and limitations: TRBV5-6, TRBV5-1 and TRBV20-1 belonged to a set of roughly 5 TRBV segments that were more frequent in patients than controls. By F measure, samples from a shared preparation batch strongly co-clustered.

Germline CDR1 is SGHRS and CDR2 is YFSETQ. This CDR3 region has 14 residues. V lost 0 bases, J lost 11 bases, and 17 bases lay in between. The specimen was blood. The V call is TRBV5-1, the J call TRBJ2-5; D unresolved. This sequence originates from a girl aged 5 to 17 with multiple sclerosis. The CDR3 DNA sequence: TGCGCCAGCAGCTTGGACTTAGTGAGCGATGAGCAGTACTTC. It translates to CASSLDLVSDEQYF. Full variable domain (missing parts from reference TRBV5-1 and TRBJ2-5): KAGVTQTPRYLIKTRGQQVTLSCSPISGHRSVSWYQQTPGQGLQFLFEYFSETQRNKGNFPGRFSGRQFSNSRSEMNVSTLELGDSALYLCASSLDLVSDEQYFGPGTRLLVL.